This T cell receptor (beta chain) comes out of a study of cytomegalovirus exposure and HLA in healthy donors. Study information: Within the Caucasian-associated ancestry cluster were 81% of the approximately 370 genotyped donors. Whole-study results and caveats: A later analysis linked a missense DCLRE1C variant to TCR beta V- and J-gene trimming. The listing of 150 or so TCR beta chains classed them as cytomegalovirus-associated. Most of the CMV-associated TCR beta chains (in a later analysis) appeared to be HLA-restricted.

Primers for the PCR totalled 60 Vbeta and 13 Jbeta. TCRdb's table, derived via immunoSEQ multiplex PCR, lists solely in-frame clones and lacks some. The sample consists of about 170,000 clones, 65% to 85% of them appearing once. Regarding this clone: As yet, its antigen is unknown.

This TCR was sampled from a boy between 2 and 10 years old in good health and CMV-seronegative. Sequences were obtained from PBMCs.

CDR3 coding DNA: TGTGCCAGTAAACCCTCTAGCAGCTCCTACAATGAGCAGTTCTTC. Residues: CASKPSSSSYNEQFF. The chain is built from TRBV19 and TRBJ2-1, with D possibly being TRBD2 (5 bases). V gave up 7 bases and J gave up 0 bases, with 13 bases separating them. The CDR3 sequence is 15 residues long. Germline CDR1 is LNHDA and CDR2 is SQIVND (reference sequence).